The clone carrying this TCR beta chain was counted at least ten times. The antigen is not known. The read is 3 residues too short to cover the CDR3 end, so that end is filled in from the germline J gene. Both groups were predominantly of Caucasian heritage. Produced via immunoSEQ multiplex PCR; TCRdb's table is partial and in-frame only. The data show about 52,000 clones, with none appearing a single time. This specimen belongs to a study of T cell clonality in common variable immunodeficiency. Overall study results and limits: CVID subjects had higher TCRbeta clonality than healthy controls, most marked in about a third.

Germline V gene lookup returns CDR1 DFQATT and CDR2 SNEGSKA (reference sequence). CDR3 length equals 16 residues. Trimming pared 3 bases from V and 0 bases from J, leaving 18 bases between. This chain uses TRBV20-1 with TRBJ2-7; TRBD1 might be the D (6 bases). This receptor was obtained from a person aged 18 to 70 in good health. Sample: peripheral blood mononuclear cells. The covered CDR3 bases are TGCAGTGCTAGTGACCCCGGAGACAGGCTCTCCTACGAG. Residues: CSASDPGDRLSYE. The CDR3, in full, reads CSASDPGDRLSYEQYF.